This is a list of T cell receptor beta chains from one sample in a study of blood T cell repertoires in COVID-19. Here immunoSEQ multiplex PCR was the method, and the copy in TCRdb shows in-frame clones only, minus some. The sample records about 220,000 clones, approximately 80% being singletons. Material for sequencing was peripheral blood. These TCRs come from a human donor in a cohort sampled during active COVID-19. The CDR3 runs from the conserved cysteine through the conserved F or W. D genes are given only for firm matches. Size is stated for part of the rows, as once, few or many counts, or as a class when the clone is expanded.

J gene | D gene | clone size | V gene | CDR3 DNA | CDR3 protein
TRBJ1-2 | TRBD1 | . | TRBV28 | TGTGCCACAGGGACAGGGCACTATGGCTACACCTTC | CATGTGHYGYTF
TRBJ2-2 | TRBD2 | . | TRBV19 | TGTGCCAGTAGTATGGGTCTTGTGGGCGGGAGGGCCGGCACCGGGGAGCTGTTTTTT | CASSMGLVGGRAGTGELFF
TRBJ2-1 | . | . | TRBV24-1 | TGTGCCACCAGTGATTTGCAATCTGCGTACCGGGATGAGCAGTTCTTC | CATSDLQSAYRDEQFF
TRBJ2-7 | TRBD1 | . | TRBV6-5 | TGTGCCAGCAGTTACTCAATTACGGGACAGACCTACGAGCAGTACTTC | CASSYSITGQTYEQYF
TRBJ2-2 | . | . | TRBV5-1 | TGCGCCAGCAGCTCCAAGGCCGGGGTCCCGGAGCTGTTTTTT | CASSSKAGVPELFF
TRBJ2-2 | . | . | TRBV10-3 | TGTGCCATCAGCTTCACCGGGGAGCTGTTTTTT | CAISFTGELFF
TRBJ1-1 | TRBD1 | . | TRBV20-1 | TGCAGTGCTAGAGCGGACAGGGTGGCTTTCTTT | CSARADRVAFF
TRBJ1-6 | . | once | TRBV7-8 | TGTGCCGGCTCAGGGGCCACCAATTCACCCCTCCACTTT | CAGSGATNSPLHF
TRBJ2-5 | TRBD2 | . | TRBV7-3 | TGTGCCAGCAGCCCCGGGGCTAGCGGGGCCCGGGACCAGTACTTC | CASSPGASGARDQYF
TRBJ2-6 | . | few | TRBV5-5 | TGTGCCAGCCAGGTAAACTCTGGGGCCAACGTCCTGACTTTC | CASQVNSGANVLTF
TRBJ1-1 | TRBD1 | . | TRBV3-1/TRBV3-2 | TGTGCCAGCAGCCAAGGCAGGGGGCAAACTGAAGCTTTCTTT | CASSQGRGQTEAFF
TRBJ2-1 | TRBD1 | . | TRBV6-4 | TGTGCCAGCAAGATGACAGGGGAGGAAAATGAGCAGTTCTTC | CASKMTGEENEQFF
TRBJ2-2 | . | . | TRBV2 | TGTGCCAGCAGTCTGTCCCGAGGCGAGGAGCTGTTTTTT | CASSLSRGEELFF
TRBJ1-1 | . | . | TRBV7-6 | TGTGCCAGCAGCTTAGCGGATCCGGGGGCTGAAGCTTTCTTT | CASSLADPGAEAFF
TRBJ1-6 | TRBD1 | . | TRBV6-5 | TGTGCCAGCAGCAGCGAGACAGGGAAGGCTTCACCCCTCCACTTT | CASSSETGKASPLHF
TRBJ1-2 | . | . | TRBV2 | TGTGCCAGCAGTGACCAGGGCTCCTATGGCTACACCTTC | CASSDQGSYGYTF
TRBJ1-6 | . | . | TRBV2 | TGTGCCTTCCACAGAGAAGTTAATTCACCCCTCCACTTT | CAFHREVNSPLHF
TRBJ2-7 | TRBD1 | once | TRBV7-2 | TGTGCCAGCAGCGACATGGGACAGGGGGCTTTTGCCCTCCGAGGGTTC | CASSDMGQGAFALRGF
TRBJ2-1 | . | . | TRBV5-8 | TGTGCCAGCAGCAGAAAGACTAGTAATCCCTTCTTC | CASSRKTSNPFF
TRBJ1-6 | TRBD1 | . | TRBV5-4 | TGTGCGTACAGGGGGGCAAGTTCACCCCTCCACTTT | CAYRGASSPLHF
TRBJ2-1 | TRBD2 | once | TRBV6-4 | TGTGCCAGCGGCCGACTAGCGGGCGCCAATGAGCAGTTCTTC | CASGRLAGANEQFF
TRBJ1-1 | . | . | TRBV7-9 | TGTGCCAGCAGCTTAACCCAGGGGAACACTGAAGCTTTCTTT | CASSLTQGNTEAFF
TRBJ2-5 | TRBD2 | . | TRBV7-2 | TGTGCCAGCAGCTTAGACAGCGGGGGGGCCGGTGAGACCCAGTACTTC | CASSLDSGGAGETQYF
TRBJ2-7 | TRBD1 | . | TRBV5-6 | TGTGCCAGCAGCTTTGTGGACAGGGGGCAGCACGAGCAGTACTTC | CASSFVDRGQHEQYF
TRBJ2-7 | TRBD1 | few | TRBV7-9 | TGTGCCAGCAGCCCTACAGGGGAGTACGAGCAGTACTTC | CASSPTGEYEQYF
TRBJ2-2 | . | . | TRBV24-1 | TGTGCCACCAGGGGCCTATTAGGGGAGCTGTTTTTT | CATRGLLGELFF
TRBJ2-5 | TRBD1 | . | TRBV10-3 | TGTGCCATAAGTGGAGGCAGGGGGCGGGAGACCCAGTACTTC | CAISGGRGRETQYF
TRBJ2-1 | . | . | TRBV6-5 | TGTGCCAGCAGTTACTCGAGCGAGCAGTTCTTC | CASSYSSEQFF
TRBJ1-2 | . | . | TRBV6-5 | TGTGCCAGCACCGAAGGGGGTGGCTACACCTTC | CASTEGGGYTF
TRBJ1-5 | . | few | TRBV19 | TGTGCCAGTAGTATTTGGCAGGGTAAAGATCAGCCCCAGCATTTT | CASSIWQGKDQPQHF
TRBJ1-1 | . | . | TRBV7-9 | TGTGCCAGCAGCTTAGAGGTGACAGAGGCTTTCTTT | CASSLEVTEAFF
TRBJ2-3 | TRBD2 | . | TRBV7-8 | TGTGCCAGCAGCTTAGATGTGGGGACTAGTACGCAGTATTTT | CASSLDVGTSTQYF
TRBJ2-7 | TRBD2 | . | TRBV7-9 | TGTGCCAGCAGCTTACTAGCGGGGGGGCCTGGAGACGAGCAGTACTTC | CASSLLAGGPGDEQYF
TRBJ2-7 | TRBD1 | . | TRBV7-2 | TGTGCCAGCAGCCTCACTCGGGGACAGGGAAACGAGCAGTACTTC | CASSLTRGQGNEQYF
TRBJ1-4 | . | once | TRBV20-1 | TGCAGTGCTATTGAGAGCCCCAGGTTGCTTGTAAAACTGTTTTTT | CSAIESPRLLVKLFF
TRBJ1-1 | . | . | TRBV19 | TGTGCCACTTCCGACCAATCAGCGGTGAACACTGAAGCTTTCTTT | CATSDQSAVNTEAFF
TRBJ2-3 | TRBD2 | . | TRBV11-3 | TGTGCCAGCAGCCCCACCCCATTACTAGCGGGGCCCACAGATACGCAGTATTTT | CASSPTPLLAGPTDTQYF
TRBJ2-5 | TRBD1 | . | TRBV24-1 | TGTGCCACCCGGCCCGGGCAGGGGGAAGGGGAGACCCAGTACTTC | CATRPGQGEGETQYF
TRBJ2-3 | TRBD2 | few | TRBV19 | TGTGCCAGTAGTATAGCAGCTGGGCTAGCGGATCGCACAGATACGCAGTATTTT | CASSIAAGLADRTDTQYF
TRBJ2-7 | . | . | TRBV5-4 | TGTGCCAGCAGCTTGGGCGGGCCAGGGGACTACGAGCAGTACTTC | CASSLGGPGDYEQYF
TRBJ1-1 | TRBD1 | . | TRBV19 | TGTGCCAGTAGTGGACAGGGGAGCACTGAAGCTTTCTTT | CASSGQGSTEAFF
TRBJ2-1 | . | . | TRBV28 | TGTGCCAGCAGTTTAGGGGGACACGGCCTCAATGAGCAGTTCTTC | CASSLGGHGLNEQFF
TRBJ1-6 | . | . | TRBV4-2 | TGTGCCAGCAGCCTGAGACCGGACGGCGGGGGGTATTCACCCCTCCACTTT | CASSLRPDGGGYSPLHF
TRBJ1-1 | TRBD1 | . | TRBV27 | TGTGCCAGCAGGCAGGGGGCGACTGAAGCTTTCTTT | CASRQGATEAFF
TRBJ1-6 | . | . | TRBV7-9 | TGTGCCAGCAGCTTAAACGCAATCGGGTCACCCCTCCACTTT | CASSLNAIGSPLHF
TRBJ1-1 | TRBD1 | . | TRBV4-3 | TGCGCCAGCAGCCAAGCCACAGGGGGCATGATGAACACTGAAGCTTTCTTT | CASSQATGGMMNTEAFF
TRBJ2-5 | TRBD1 | . | TRBV12-3/TRBV12-4 | TGTGCCAGCAGTCAAACGACAGGGACCCCCTACTTC | CASSQTTGTPYF
TRBJ2-3 | TRBD2 | . | TRBV9 | TGTGCCAGCAGCGTAGCGGCGGGGGGGAGTACAGATACGCAGTATTTT | CASSVAAGGSTDTQYF
TRBJ2-1 | . | . | TRBV9 | TGTGCCAGCAGCGTAGGTCAGCGAATAGGCTACAATGAGCAGTTCTTC | CASSVGQRIGYNEQFF
TRBJ1-2 | TRBD1 | . | TRBV5-1 | TGCGCCAGCAGCTTTACCGGGACAGGGGGCTATGGCTACACCTTC | CASSFTGTGGYGYTF
TRBJ1-1 | . | . | TRBV7-9 | TGTGCCAGCAGCCCGGGGGGAACGGCTGAAGCTTTCTTT | CASSPGGTAEAFF
TRBJ1-1 | TRBD1 | . | TRBV19 | TGTGCCAGTAGCCTAGAAGGGGGCCTTCTGGACACTGAAGCTTTCTTT | CASSLEGGLLDTEAFF
TRBJ1-2 | . | . | TRBV18 | TGTGCCAGCTCACCATTGGGATCATCGGAGGCGGGAGATGGCTACACCTTC | CASSPLGSSEAGDGYTF
TRBJ1-4 | TRBD1 | . | TRBV28 | TGTGCCAGCAGGACAGGGGGGGGAAATGAAAAACTGTTTTTT | CASRTGGGNEKLFF
TRBJ2-7 | TRBD1 | . | TRBV4-2 | TGTGCCAGCAGCAAGGGGGACAGGGTGTCCTACGAGCAGTACTTC | CASSKGDRVSYEQYF